This T cell receptor (beta chain) emerged from a study of blood T cell repertoires in COVID-19. TCRdb keeps only in-frame clones here, not all; method: immunoSEQ multiplex PCR. The repertoire holds about 110,000 clones, with approximately 92% as singletons. This CDR3 region has 14 residues. The ends were cut back, 5 bases at V and 1 base at J, with 12 bases in the middle. Germline V gives CDR1 MDHEN, CDR2 SYDVKM. This TCR was sampled from a woman older than 75 with acute or convalescent COVID-19. The sequencing sample was made of peripheral blood. This chain connects TRBV28 to TRBJ2-7, with D uncertain. CDR3 coding DNA: TGTGCCAGCAGTCCACCGACAACTTCCTACGAGCAGTACTTC. The encoded protein is CASSPPTTSYEQYF.